This entry describes one T cell receptor beta chain. The sample originates from a study of blood T cell repertoires in COVID-19. The germline V gene encodes CDR1 LNHDA and CDR2 SQIVND (reference sequence). Trimming removed 6 bases from V and 7 bases from J, with 16 bases in between. This CDR3 is built from 14 residues. Produced via immunoSEQ multiplex PCR; TCRdb's table is partial and in-frame only. The data contain 250,000 to 300,000 clones, 88% of them singletons. The source is a woman aged 25 to 45 with COVID-19, enrolled during active disease. The chain links TRBV19 to TRBJ2-1; a weak D match, TRBD2 (7 bases). The sample comprised peripheral blood. DNA for the CDR3: TGTGCCAGTAGAGTCCGGGGGGCACGGAATGAGCAGTTCTTC. Translated, it gives CASRVRGARNEQFF.